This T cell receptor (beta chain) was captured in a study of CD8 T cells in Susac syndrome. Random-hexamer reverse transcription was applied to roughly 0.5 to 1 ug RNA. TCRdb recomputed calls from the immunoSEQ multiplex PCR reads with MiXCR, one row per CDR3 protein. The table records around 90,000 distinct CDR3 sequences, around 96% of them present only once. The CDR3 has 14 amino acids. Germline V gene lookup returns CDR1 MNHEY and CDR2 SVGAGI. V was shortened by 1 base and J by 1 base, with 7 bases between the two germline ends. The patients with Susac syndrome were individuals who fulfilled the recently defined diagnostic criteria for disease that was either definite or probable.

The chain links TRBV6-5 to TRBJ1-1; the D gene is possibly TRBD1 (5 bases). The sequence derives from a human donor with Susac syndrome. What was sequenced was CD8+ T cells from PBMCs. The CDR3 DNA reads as TGTGCCAGCAGTTACTATAGGGGGAACACTGAAGCTTTCTTT. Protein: CASSYYRGNTEAFF.